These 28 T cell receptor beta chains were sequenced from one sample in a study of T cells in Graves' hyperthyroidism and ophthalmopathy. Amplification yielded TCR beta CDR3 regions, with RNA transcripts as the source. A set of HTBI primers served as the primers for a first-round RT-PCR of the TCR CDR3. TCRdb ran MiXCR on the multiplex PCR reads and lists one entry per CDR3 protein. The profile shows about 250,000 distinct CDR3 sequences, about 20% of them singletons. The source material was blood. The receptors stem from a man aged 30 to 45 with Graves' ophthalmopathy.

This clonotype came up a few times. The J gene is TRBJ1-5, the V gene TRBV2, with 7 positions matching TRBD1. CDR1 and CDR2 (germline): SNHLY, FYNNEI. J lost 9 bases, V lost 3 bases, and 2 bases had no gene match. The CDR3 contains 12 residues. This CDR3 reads CASSEGQSPQHF. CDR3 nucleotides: TGTGCCAGCAGTGAGGGACAGTCGCCCCAGCATTTT.

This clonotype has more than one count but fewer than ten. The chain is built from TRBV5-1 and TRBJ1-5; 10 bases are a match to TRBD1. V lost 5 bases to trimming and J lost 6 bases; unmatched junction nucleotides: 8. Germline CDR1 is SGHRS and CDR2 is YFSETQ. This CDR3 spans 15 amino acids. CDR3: CASSQTGQGGQPQHF. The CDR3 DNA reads TGCGCCAGCAGTCAAACTGGACAGGGGGGTCAGCCCCAGCATTTT.

In DNA, the CDR3 is TGTGCCAGCAGCCGCGGGGGTAGCGTCAACACAGATACGCAGTATTTT. It is translated as CASSRGGSVNTDTQYF. V and J are TRBV4-2 and TRBJ2-3, with TRBD2 matching 7 bases. Unmatched junction bases numbered 9, after V lost 4 bases and J lost 2 bases. Per germline, CDR1 LGHNA and CDR2 YNFKEQ. The CDR3 runs to 16 residues.

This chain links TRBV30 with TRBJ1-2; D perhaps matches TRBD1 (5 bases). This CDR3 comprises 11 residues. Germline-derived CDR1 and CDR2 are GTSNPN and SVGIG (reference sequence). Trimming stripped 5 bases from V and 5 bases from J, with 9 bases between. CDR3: CAWVAGYGYTF. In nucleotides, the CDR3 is TGTGCCTGGGTCGCAGGGTATGGCTACACCTTC.

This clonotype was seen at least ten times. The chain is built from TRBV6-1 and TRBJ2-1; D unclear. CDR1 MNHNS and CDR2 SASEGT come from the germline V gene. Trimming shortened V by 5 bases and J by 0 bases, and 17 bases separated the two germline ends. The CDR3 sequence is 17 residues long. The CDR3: CASSYTTAPSSYNEQFF. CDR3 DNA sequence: TGTGCCAGCAGTTATACGACGGCACCGAGCTCCTACAATGAGCAGTTCTTC.

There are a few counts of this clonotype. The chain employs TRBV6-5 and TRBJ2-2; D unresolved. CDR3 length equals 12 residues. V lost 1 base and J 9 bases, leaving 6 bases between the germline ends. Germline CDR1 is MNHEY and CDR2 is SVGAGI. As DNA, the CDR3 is TGTGCCAGCAGTTACTTGGGGAGGGAGCTGTTTTTT. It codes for CASSYLGRELFF.

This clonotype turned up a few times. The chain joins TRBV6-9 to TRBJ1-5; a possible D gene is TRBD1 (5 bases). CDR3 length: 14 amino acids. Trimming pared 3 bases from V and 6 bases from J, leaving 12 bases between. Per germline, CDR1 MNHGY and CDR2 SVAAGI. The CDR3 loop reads CASSYGGVGQPQHF. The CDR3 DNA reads TGTGCCAGCAGTTACGGAGGGGTTGGTCAGCCCCAGCATTTT.

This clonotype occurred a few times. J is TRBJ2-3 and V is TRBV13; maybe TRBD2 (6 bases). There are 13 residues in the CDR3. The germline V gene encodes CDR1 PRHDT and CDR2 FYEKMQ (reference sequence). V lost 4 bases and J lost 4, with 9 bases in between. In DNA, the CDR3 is TGTGCCAGCAGCTCGGGAGCGGCAGATACGCAGTATTTT. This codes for CASSSGAADTQYF.

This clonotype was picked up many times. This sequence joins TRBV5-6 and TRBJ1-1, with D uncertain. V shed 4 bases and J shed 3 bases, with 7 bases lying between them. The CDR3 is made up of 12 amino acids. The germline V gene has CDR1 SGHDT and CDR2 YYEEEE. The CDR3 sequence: CASSNKYTEAFF. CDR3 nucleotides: TGTGCCAGCAGCAATAAGTACACTGAAGCTTTCTTT.

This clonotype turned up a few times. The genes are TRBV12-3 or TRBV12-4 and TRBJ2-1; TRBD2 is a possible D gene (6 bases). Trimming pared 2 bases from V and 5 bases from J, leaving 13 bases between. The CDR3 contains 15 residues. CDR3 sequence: CASSLSEGMDNEQFF. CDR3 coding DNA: TGTGCCAGCAGTTTATCGGAGGGGATGGACAATGAGCAGTTCTTC.

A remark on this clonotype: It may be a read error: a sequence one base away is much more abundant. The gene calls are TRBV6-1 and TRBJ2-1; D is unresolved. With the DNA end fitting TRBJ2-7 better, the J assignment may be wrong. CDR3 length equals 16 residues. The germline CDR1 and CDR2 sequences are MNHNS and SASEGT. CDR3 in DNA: TGTGCCAGCAGTGAACATGGCGGTAGCTCCTACAATGAGCAGTACTTC. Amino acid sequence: CASSEHGGSSYNEQYF.

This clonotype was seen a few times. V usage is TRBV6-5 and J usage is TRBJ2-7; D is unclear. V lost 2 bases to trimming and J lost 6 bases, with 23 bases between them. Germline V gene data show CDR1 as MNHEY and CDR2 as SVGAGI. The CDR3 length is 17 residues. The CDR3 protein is CASSYSSVTQQWGEQYF. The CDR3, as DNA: TGTGCCAGCAGTTACAGTTCGGTGACCCAGCAGTGGGGCGAGCAGTACTTC.

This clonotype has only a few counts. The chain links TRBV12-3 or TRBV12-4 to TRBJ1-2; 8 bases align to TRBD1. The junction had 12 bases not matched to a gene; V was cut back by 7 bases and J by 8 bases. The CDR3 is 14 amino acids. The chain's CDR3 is CASIRTGSPRGYTF. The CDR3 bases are TGTGCCAGCATTCGGACAGGGAGCCCTCGGGGCTACACCTTC.

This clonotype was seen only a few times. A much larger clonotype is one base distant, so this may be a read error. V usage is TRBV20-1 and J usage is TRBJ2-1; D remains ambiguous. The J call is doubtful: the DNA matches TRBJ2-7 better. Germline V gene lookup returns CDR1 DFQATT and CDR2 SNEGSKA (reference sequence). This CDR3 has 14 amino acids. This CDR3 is CSARGESSYNEQYF. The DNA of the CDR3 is TGCAGTGCTAGGGGCGAAAGCTCCTACAATGAGCAGTACTTC.

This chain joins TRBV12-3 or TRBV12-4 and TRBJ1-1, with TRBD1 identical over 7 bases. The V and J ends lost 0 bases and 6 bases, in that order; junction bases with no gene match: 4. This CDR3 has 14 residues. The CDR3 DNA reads TGTGCCAGCAGTTTAGCTGACAGGGATCCTGAAGCTTTCTTT. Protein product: CASSLADRDPEAFF.

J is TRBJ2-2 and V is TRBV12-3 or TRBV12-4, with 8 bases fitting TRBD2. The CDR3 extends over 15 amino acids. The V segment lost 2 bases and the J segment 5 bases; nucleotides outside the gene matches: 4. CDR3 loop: CASSLISSGTGELFF. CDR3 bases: TGTGCCAGCAGTTTAATTTCTAGCGGGACCGGGGAGCTGTTTTTT.

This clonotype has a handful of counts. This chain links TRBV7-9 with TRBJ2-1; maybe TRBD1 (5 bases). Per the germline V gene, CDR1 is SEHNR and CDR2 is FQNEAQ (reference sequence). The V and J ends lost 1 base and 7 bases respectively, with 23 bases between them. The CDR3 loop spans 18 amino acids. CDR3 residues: CASSLGGASAHIRNEQFF. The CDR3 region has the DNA TGTGCCAGCAGCTTAGGTGGGGCCTCAGCACACATTAGGAATGAGCAGTTCTTC.

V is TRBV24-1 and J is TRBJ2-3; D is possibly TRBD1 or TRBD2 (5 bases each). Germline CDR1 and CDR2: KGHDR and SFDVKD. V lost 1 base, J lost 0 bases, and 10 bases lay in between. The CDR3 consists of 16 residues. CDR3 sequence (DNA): TGTGCCACCAGTGATTTCGGGGCGGTTAGCACAGATACGCAGTATTTT. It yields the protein CATSDFGAVSTDTQYF.

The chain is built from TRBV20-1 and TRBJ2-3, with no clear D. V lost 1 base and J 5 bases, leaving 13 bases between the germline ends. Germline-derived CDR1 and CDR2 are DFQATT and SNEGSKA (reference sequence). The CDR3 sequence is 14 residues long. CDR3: CSARVASSLDTQYF. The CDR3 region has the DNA TGCAGTGCTAGAGTGGCGAGCTCGTTAGATACGCAGTATTTT.

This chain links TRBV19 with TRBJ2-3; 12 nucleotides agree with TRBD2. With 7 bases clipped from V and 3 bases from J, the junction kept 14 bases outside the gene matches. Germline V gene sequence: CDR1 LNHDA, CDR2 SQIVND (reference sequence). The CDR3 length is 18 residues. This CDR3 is CASKGLAGGAVLTDTQYF. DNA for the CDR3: TGTGCCAGTAAAGGCCTAGCGGGAGGGGCAGTTCTTACAGATACGCAGTATTTT.

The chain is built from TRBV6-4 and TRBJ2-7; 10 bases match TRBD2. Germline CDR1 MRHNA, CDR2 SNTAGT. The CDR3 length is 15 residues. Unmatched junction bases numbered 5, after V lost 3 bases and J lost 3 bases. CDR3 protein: CASSELAGVYYEQYF. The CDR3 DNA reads TGTGCCAGCAGTGAGCTAGCGGGAGTTTACTACGAGCAGTACTTC.

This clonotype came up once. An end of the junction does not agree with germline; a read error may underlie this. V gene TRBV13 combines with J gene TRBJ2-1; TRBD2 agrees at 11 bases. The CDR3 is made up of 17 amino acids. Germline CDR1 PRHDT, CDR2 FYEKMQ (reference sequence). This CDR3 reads CASSYRLAGRSYNEQLF. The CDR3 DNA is TGTGCCAGCAGCTATAGACTAGCGGGACGATCCTACAATGAGCAGCTCTTC. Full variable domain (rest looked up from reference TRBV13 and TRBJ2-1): AAGVIQSPRHLIKEKRETATLKCYPIPRHDTVYWYQQGPGQDPQFLISFYEKMQSDKGSIPDRFSAQQFSDYHSELNMSSLELGDSALYFCASSYRLAGRSYNEQLFGPGTRLTVL.

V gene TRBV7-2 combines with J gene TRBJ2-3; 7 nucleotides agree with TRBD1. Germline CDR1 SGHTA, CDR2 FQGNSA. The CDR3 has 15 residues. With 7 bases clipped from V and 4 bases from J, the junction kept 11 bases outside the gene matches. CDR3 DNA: TGTGCCAGCAAGGGGGCCGGTCGGGTCTCAGATACGCAGTATTTT. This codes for CASKGAGRVSDTQYF.

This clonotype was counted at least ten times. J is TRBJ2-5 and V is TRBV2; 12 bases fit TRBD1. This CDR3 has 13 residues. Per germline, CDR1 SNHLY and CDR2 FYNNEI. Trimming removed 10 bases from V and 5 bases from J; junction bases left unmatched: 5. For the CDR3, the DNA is TGTGCCATCCGGGACAGGGGGCGGGAGACCCAGTACTTC. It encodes CAIRDRGRETQYF. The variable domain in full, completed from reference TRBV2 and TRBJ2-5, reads EPEVTQTPSHQVTQMGQEVILRCVPISNHLYFYWYRQILGQKVEFLVSFYNNEISEKSEIFDDQFSVERPDGSNFTLKIRSTKLEDSAMYFCAIRDRGRETQYFGPGTRLLVL.

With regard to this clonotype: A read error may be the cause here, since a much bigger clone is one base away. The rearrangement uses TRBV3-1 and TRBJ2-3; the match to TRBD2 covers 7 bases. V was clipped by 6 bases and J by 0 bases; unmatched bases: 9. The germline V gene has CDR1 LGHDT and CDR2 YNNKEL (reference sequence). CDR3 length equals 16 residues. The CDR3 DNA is TGTGCCAGCAGTCCTCCGCTAGCGGCTAGCACAGATACGCAGTATTTT. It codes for CASSPPLAASTDTQYF.

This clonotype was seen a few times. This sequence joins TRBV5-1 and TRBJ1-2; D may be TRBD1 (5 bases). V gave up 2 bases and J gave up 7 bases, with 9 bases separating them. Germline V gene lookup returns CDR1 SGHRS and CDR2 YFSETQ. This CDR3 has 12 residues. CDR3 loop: CASSFSDTGYTF. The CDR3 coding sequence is TGCGCCAGCAGCTTCTCGGACACTGGCTACACCTTC.

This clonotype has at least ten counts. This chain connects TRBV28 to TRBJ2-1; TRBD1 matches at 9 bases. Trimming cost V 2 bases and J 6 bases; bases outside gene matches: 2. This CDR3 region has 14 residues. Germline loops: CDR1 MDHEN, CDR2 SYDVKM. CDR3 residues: CASSLGTGTNEQFF. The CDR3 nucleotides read TGTGCCAGCAGTTTAGGGACAGGGACCAATGAGCAGTTCTTC.

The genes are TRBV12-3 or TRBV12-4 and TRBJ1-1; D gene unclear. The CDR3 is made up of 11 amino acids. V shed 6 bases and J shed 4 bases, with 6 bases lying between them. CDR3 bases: TGTGCCAGCAGCTGGGGCACTGAAGCTTTCTTT. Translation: CASSWGTEAFF.